This TCR beta chain was recovered during a study of beta chain features in type 1 diabetes. On the study more broadly: Age, gender and cell yields were alike across patients and healthy donors.

This clone was picked up a small number of times. The antigen remains undetermined. Study-wide results and limits: A moderate, significant TCRB CDR3 shortening appeared in type 1 diabetes across four CD4+ subsets. Patients and controls would share equally any PCR tilt toward shorter templates.

Cells sorted by CD45RO/CCR7/CD25/CD127/CD95/CD27 comprised CD4+ naive, central memory, regulatory and stem cell-like memory cells. Expressed TCRB transcripts were sequenced, since all the RNA that had been isolated was reverse transcribed. Produced via immunoSEQ multiplex PCR; TCRdb's table is partial and in-frame only. The sample has nearly 350,000 clones, roughly 8% seen once; the top ten hold approximately 0.44%. The germline V and J ends were trimmed by 4 bases and 4 bases, with 15 bases remaining between them. The germline CDR1 and CDR2 sequences are SGHRS and YFSETQ. CDR3 length: 14 amino acids.

Sequencing was carried out using central memory CD4+ T cells from blood. The sequence derives from a woman aged 18-29 years in good health. The chain combines TRBV5-1 with TRBJ2-7; D possibly corresponds to TRBD2 (6 bases). The CDR3, as DNA: TGCGCCAGCAGCCGGGGCTCTGGGGGGTACGAGCAGTACTTC. Translating gives CASSRGSGGYEQYF.